This entry features one TCR beta chain sequence. Its target is not known. The authors amplified TCR beta CDR3 regions from RNA transcripts. The first-round RT-PCR employed HTBI primers together with the Qiagen OneStep RT-PCR kit. A multiplex PCR was then performed as the second round. TCRdb ran MiXCR on the multiplex PCR reads and lists one entry per CDR3 protein. The table shows 680,000 or so distinct CDR3 sequences, with approximately 22% occurring only once. The sample comes from a study of Graves' ophthalmopathy and Graves' hyperthyroidism. Overall study findings and caveats: A model of 13 signatures distinguished ophthalmopathy from stable hyperthyroidism at 87.88% sensitivity and 81.08% specificity. The model's ophthalmopathy progression predictions had more than 55% sensitivity and just under 75% specificity.

The germline gives CDR1 MNHEY, CDR2 SVGAGI. Between the trimmed V and J ends, which lost 1 base and 0 bases, there was a span of 9 bases. The CDR3 loop spans 15 amino acids. Hyperthyroidism patients were newly diagnosed, under 2 months' duration, aged 18 to 65. The sequence was obtained from a young woman with stable Graves' hyperthyroidism. Some clones in this sample may be carry-over from other donors' samples. Source material: peripheral blood. The rearrangement uses TRBV6-5 and TRBJ1-1; maybe TRBD1 (5 bases). The CDR3 DNA reads as TGTGCCAGCAGTTACTTCGGGGGGATGAACACTGAAGCTTTCTTT. It encodes CASSYFGGMNTEAFF.